The sequence of this TCR beta chain was determined in a study of T cell changes during pregnancy in multiple sclerosis. The CDR3 spans 14 residues. Trimming took off 5 bases at V and 3 bases at J, with 13 bases between the two ends. Germline CDR1 reads SGHTA; CDR2 reads FQGTGA. Method: immunoSEQ multiplex PCR; TCRdb's copy keeps in-frame clones and lacks some. The table has about 85,000 clones, about 89% seen once. This TCR was recovered from a female donor with multiple sclerosis, enrolled in a pregnancy study. The chain is built from TRBV7-3 and TRBJ2-5; a weak D match, TRBD2 (7 bases). The material sequenced was peripheral blood, taken in the first trimester of pregnancy. The CDR3 sequence: CASSRGGGEETQYF. CDR3 sequence (DNA): TGTGCCAGCAGCCGCGGAGGGGGGGAAGAGACCCAGTACTTC.